A single sample gave rise to the 22 T cell receptor beta chains below, sequenced in a study of OX40 agonist ivuxolimab in advanced cancers. The assay was immunoSEQ multiplex PCR, and TCRdb's table has in-frame clones only and misses some. The repertoire consists of more than 50,000 clones, with 90% to 95% occurring once and the leading ten covering 10% to 15%. The starting material was CD4+ or CD8+ T cells sorted from blood, obtained in a trial of the OX40 agonist ivuxolimab. The receptor set was obtained from an adult with an advanced solid tumor such as melanoma, head and neck, liver or kidney cancer.

The V and J genes are TRBV5-5 and TRBJ1-3, with D perhaps TRBD1 (5 bases). V was clipped by 3 bases and J by 5 bases, with 12 bases between them. This CDR3 has 14 amino acids. Germline CDR1 is SGHKS and CDR2 is YYEKEE (reference sequence). CDR3 in amino acids: CASSSGDDRNTIYF. CDR3 bases: TGTGCCAGCAGCTCGGGGGACGATCGAAACACCATATATTTT.

Only a few counts were recorded for this clone. The chain carries TRBV19 and TRBJ2-1; 8 bases are a match to TRBD2. This CDR3 contains 15 residues. V lost 2 bases, J lost 6 bases, and 6 bases stayed unmatched. In germline, CDR1 is LNHDA, CDR2 SQIVND (reference sequence). CDR3 loop: CASSIYGGAFNEQFF. As DNA, the CDR3 is TGTGCCAGTAGTATATACGGGGGGGCCTTCAATGAGCAGTTCTTC.

The chain couples TRBV27 to TRBJ2-7, with D tentatively TRBD1 (6 bases). V gave up 8 bases and J gave up 4 bases, with 21 bases separating them. Germline lookup yields CDR1 MNHEY and CDR2 SMNVEV (reference sequence). The CDR3 is made up of 15 amino acids. The CDR3 is CASPESGTPVYEQYF. CDR3 nucleotides: TGTGCCAGCCCAGAATCCGGGACACCGGTATACGAGCAGTACTTC.

The chain links TRBV11-2 to TRBJ2-1; D might be TRBD1 or TRBD2, each matching 5 bases. Per the germline V gene, CDR1 is SGHAT and CDR2 is FQNNGV. The V end was cut by 5 bases, the J end by 3 bases, with 11 bases between. This CDR3 has 14 amino acids. Here the CDR3 DNA reads TGTGCCAGCAGCCCCCGGGGCAACTACAATGAGCAGTTCTTC. This translates into CASSPRGNYNEQFF. The full variable domain, in which reference TRBV11-2 and TRBJ2-1 provide the parts outside the CDR3, is EAGVAQSPRYKIIEKRQSVAFWCNPISGHATLYWYQQILGQGPKLLIQFQNNGVVDDSQLPKDRFSAERLKGVDSTLKIQPAKLEDSAVYLCASSPRGNYNEQFFGPGTRLTVL.

The chain joins TRBV5-1 to TRBJ1-2; D is perhaps TRBD1 (6 bases). Germline assignment: CDR1 SGHRS and CDR2 YFSETQ. The CDR3 runs to 16 residues. V shed 1 base and J shed 0 bases, with 13 bases lying between them. This CDR3 is CASSLKGGEPNYGYTF. The CDR3 nucleotides are TGCGCCAGCAGCTTGAAAGGGGGGGAACCTAACTATGGCTACACCTTC.

The rearrangement links TRBV29-1 to TRBJ1-4; the D is unclear. There are 13 residues in the CDR3. CDR1 SQVTM and CDR2 ANQGSEA come from the germline V gene. Trimming cost V 4 bases and J 5 bases, with 11 bases left between them. CDR3 sequence: CSVVGQRNEKLFF. CDR3 DNA: TGCAGCGTTGTGGGCCAGAGGAATGAAAAACTGTTTTTT.

The V call is TRBV28, the J call TRBJ1-4, with unresolved D. The CDR3 length is 13 residues. V gave up 3 bases and J gave up 7 bases, with 9 bases separating them. The germline V gene encodes CDR1 MDHEN and CDR2 SYDVKM. The CDR3 loop is CASSFPGPEKLFF. The CDR3 DNA reads as TGTGCCAGCAGTTTTCCCGGGCCTGAAAAACTGTTTTTT.

This clone has a single count. The genes are TRBV15 and TRBJ2-5; 8 nucleotides agree with TRBD2. CDR1 is LNHNV, CDR2 YYDKDF, per germline (reference sequence). Germline trimming cut 2 bases from V and 4 bases from J; bases unmatched to any gene: 9. This CDR3 spans 16 amino acids. The CDR3 reads CATSRPRAGDGETQYF. The CDR3 DNA sequence: TGTGCCACCAGCAGACCGCGAGCGGGAGATGGAGAGACCCAGTACTTC.

The chain combines TRBV6-1 with TRBJ1-2; 7 nucleotides align to TRBD1. Germline V lookup: CDR1 MNHNS, CDR2 SASEGT. There are 15 residues in the CDR3. V shed 0 bases and J 0 bases; nucleotides not matched to a gene: 1. The CDR3 loop is CASSEADRANYGYTF. As DNA, the CDR3 is TGTGCCAGCAGTGAAGCCGACAGGGCTAACTATGGCTACACCTTC.

The chain combines TRBV15 with TRBJ2-7, with D tentatively TRBD1 or TRBD2 (5 bases each). Deletions cut 0 bases from V and 6 bases from J, with 9 bases between. The CDR3 totals 13 residues. Germline V gene lookup returns CDR1 LNHNV and CDR2 YYDKDF (reference sequence). This CDR3 reads CATSRDRESEQYF. The CDR3, as DNA: TGTGCCACCAGCAGAGACAGGGAGTCCGAGCAGTACTTC.

The chain has TRBV19 and TRBJ2-1, with 7 bases that match TRBD2. The CDR3 has 14 residues. With V trimmed by 2 bases and J by 10 bases, 8 bases remained unmatched. From germline, CDR1 is LNHDA and CDR2 SQIVND (reference sequence). The CDR3: CASSILESGTEQFF. CDR3 in DNA: TGTGCCAGTAGTATACTCGAGAGCGGGACGGAGCAGTTCTTC. Based on the CDR3 plus reference TRBV19 and TRBJ2-1, the full variable domain is DGGITQSPKYLFRKEGQNVTLSCEQNLNHDAMYWYRQDPGQGLRLIYYSQIVNDFQKGDIAEGYSVSREKKESFPLTVTSAQKNPTAFYLCASSILESGTEQFFGPGTRLTVL.

The gene calls are TRBV6-1 and TRBJ2-2; weak D call: TRBD1 (6 bases). V gave up 6 bases and J gave up 1 base, with 12 bases separating them. The CDR3 covers 15 residues. Germline CDR1 MNHNS, CDR2 SASEGT. In DNA, the CDR3 is TGTGCCAGCAGCTTCGACAGGAGGAACACCGGGGAGCTGTTTTTT. This codes for CASSFDRRNTGELFF.

The chain joins TRBV7-9 to TRBJ2-2; TRBD1 or TRBD2 may be the D gene (5 bases each). CDR1 is SEHNR and CDR2 is FQNEAQ in the germline V gene (reference sequence). Trimming stripped 5 bases from V and 7 bases from J, with 20 bases between. The length of the CDR3 is 16 residues. The DNA for the CDR3 is TGTGCCAGCAGCCTCACCGGGGCCCAAAACTACGGGGAGCTGTTTTTT. It codes for CASSLTGAQNYGELFF.

V and J are TRBV5-1 and TRBJ2-1, with TRBD1 identical over 11 bases. The CDR3 runs to 14 residues. The ends lost 4 bases at V and 9 bases at J; junction bases unmatched: 6. Germline CDR1 and CDR2: SGHRS and YFSETQ. CDR3 nucleotides: TGCGCCAGCAGCACCGGGACAGGGGGATTTGAGCAGTTCTTC. Encoded protein: CASSTGTGGFEQFF.

V usage is TRBV28 and J usage is TRBJ1-4; no definite D call. The CDR3 extends over 12 amino acids. Germline loops: CDR1 MDHEN, CDR2 SYDVKM. Trimming left V 6 bases short and J 2 bases short, with 4 bases between. CDR3 sequence reads: CASRRTNEKLFF. DNA of the CDR3: TGTGCCAGCAGAAGGACTAATGAAAAACTGTTTTTT.

V gene TRBV25-1 combines with J gene TRBJ2-7, with 7 bases matching TRBD1. V shed 7 bases, J shed 5 bases, and the junction held 11 bases outside the gene matches. The CDR3 is 14 amino acids. Germline values: CDR1 MGHDK, CDR2 SYGVNS. This chain's CDR3 is CASTRTGDRDEQYF. DNA of the CDR3: TGTGCCAGCACTCGAACAGGGGATCGGGACGAGCAGTACTTC.

The chain has TRBV18 and TRBJ1-6, with D uncertain. The CDR3 is made up of 17 amino acids. Per germline, CDR1 KGHSH and CDR2 LQKENI. The V and J ends lost 2 bases and 0 bases respectively, with 11 bases between them. The CDR3 region has the DNA TGTGCCAGCTCACCAAGTCCACCAAGCTCCTATAATTCACCCCTCCACTTT. It specifies CASSPSPPSSYNSPLHF. The variable domain in full, with the rest retrieved from reference TRBV18 and TRBJ1-6, is NAGVMQNPRHLVRRRGQEARLRCSPMKGHSHVYWYRQLPEEGLKFMVYLQKENIIDESGMPKERFSAEFPKEGPSILRIQQVVRGDSAAYFCASSPSPPSSYNSPLHFGNGTRLTVT.

This clone was recorded once. The rearrangement joins TRBV5-1 to TRBJ2-1; the D is unclear. The CDR3 runs 14 residues. Germline CDR1 SGHRS, CDR2 YFSETQ. Deletions cut 0 bases from V and 10 bases from J, with 14 bases between. Written as DNA, the CDR3 is TGCGCCAGCAGCTTGGACGTAAACAGTTTGGAGCAGTTCTTC. It is translated as CASSLDVNSLEQFF.

The chain employs TRBV11-2 and TRBJ2-5; 8 positions agree with TRBD2. CDR3 length: 13 amino acids. The trim removed 6 bases at V and 2 bases at J, leaving 2 bases unmatched. Germline CDR1 reads SGHAT; CDR2 reads FQNNGV. CDR3 nucleotides: TGTGCCAGCAGTCGGGGGGGGCAAGAGACCCAGTACTTC. Translation: CASSRGGQETQYF. Full variable domain (rest looked up from reference TRBV11-2 and TRBJ2-5): EAGVAQSPRYKIIEKRQSVAFWCNPISGHATLYWYQQILGQGPKLLIQFQNNGVVDDSQLPKDRFSAERLKGVDSTLKIQPAKLEDSAVYLCASSRGGQETQYFGPGTRLLVL.

The gene calls are TRBV19 and TRBJ1-2; perhaps TRBD1 as D (6 bases). Germline V gives CDR1 LNHDA, CDR2 SQIVND (reference sequence). The CDR3 spans 18 residues. V was shortened by 8 bases and J by 3 bases, with 28 bases between the two germline ends. The CDR3 DNA reads TGTGCCAGTCGATCCCTGGGGGGCCAGATGGGCGTTGACTATGGCTACACCTTC. Its protein is CASRSLGGQMGVDYGYTF.

This clone is medium-sized in the sample. The rearrangement joins TRBV29-1 to TRBJ1-1; no clear D gene. The CDR3 length is 12 residues. Germline CDR1 is SQVTM and CDR2 is ANQGSEA. V was shortened by 1 base and J by 9 bases, with 12 bases between the two germline ends. CDR3 sequence reads: CSVEGRWTKAFF. DNA of the CDR3: TGCAGCGTTGAAGGGAGGTGGACGAAAGCTTTCTTT.

V usage is TRBV7-9 and J usage is TRBJ2-2, with TRBD1 identical over 10 bases. Germline values: CDR1 SEHNR, CDR2 FQNEAQ (reference sequence). This CDR3 region has 16 residues. The junction had 2 bases not matched to a gene; V was cut back by 0 bases and J by 4 bases. In DNA form, the CDR3 reads TGTGCCAGCAGCTTAGCCGGGACAGGGGCCACCGGGGAGCTGTTTTTT. This translates into CASSLAGTGATGELFF.